The 2 T cell receptor beta chains below were found in one sample sequenced in a study of early T cells in non-severe SARS-CoV-2 infection. MiXCR, applied by TCRdb to the 5' RACE reads, yields one record per CDR3 protein. The table includes about 77,000 distinct CDR3 sequences, roughly a sixth detected once. The sample comprised whole blood. Receptors were obtained from an adult who was a healthcare worker with PCR-confirmed SARS-CoV-2 infection or an uninfected control (not recorded which).

There are a few counts of this clonotype. The genes are TRBV6-1 and TRBJ2-7, with D perhaps TRBD1 (5 bases). Germline V gene lookup returns CDR1 MNHNS and CDR2 SASEGT. CDR3 length equals 12 residues. V dropped 6 bases and J dropped 6 bases, with 12 bases sitting between them. This CDR3 is CASRGITGEQYF. The CDR3, as DNA: TGTGCCAGCAGGGGGATTACAGGCGAGCAGTACTTC.

The V call is TRBV28, the J call TRBJ2-7; D is possibly TRBD2 (6 bases). Germline assignment: CDR1 MDHEN and CDR2 SYDVKM. There are 12 residues in the CDR3. V lost 6 bases and J lost 6, with 12 bases in between. Here the CDR3 reads CASSPTSSEQYF. CDR3 DNA: TGTGCCAGCAGCCCCACTAGCTCCGAGCAGTACTTC.